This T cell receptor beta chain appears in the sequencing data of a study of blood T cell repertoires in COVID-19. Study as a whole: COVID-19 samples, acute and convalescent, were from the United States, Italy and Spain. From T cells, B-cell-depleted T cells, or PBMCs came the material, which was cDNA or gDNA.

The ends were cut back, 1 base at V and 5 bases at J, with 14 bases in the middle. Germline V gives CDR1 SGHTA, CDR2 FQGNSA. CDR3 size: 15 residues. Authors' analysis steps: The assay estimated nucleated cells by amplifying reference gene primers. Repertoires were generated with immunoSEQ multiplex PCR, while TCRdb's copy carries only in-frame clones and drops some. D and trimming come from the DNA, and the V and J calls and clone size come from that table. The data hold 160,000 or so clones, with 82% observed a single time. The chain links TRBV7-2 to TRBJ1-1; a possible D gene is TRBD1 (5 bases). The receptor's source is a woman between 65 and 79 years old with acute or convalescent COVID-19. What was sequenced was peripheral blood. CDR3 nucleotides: TGTGCCAGCAGCTTAGACGGGGCAGCGGGAACTGAAGCTTTCTTT. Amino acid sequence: CASSLDGAAGTEAFF.